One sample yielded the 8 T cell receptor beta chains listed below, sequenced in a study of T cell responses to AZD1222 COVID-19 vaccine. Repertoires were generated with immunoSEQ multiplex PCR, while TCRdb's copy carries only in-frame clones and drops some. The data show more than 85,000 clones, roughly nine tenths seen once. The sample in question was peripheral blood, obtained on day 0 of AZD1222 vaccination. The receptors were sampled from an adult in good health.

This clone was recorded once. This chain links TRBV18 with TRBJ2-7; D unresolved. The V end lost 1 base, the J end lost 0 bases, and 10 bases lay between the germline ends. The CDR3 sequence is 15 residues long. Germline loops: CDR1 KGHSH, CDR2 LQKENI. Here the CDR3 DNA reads TGTGCCAGCTCACCACAGGGTTATAGCTCCTACGAGCAGTACTTC. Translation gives CASSPQGYSSYEQYF.

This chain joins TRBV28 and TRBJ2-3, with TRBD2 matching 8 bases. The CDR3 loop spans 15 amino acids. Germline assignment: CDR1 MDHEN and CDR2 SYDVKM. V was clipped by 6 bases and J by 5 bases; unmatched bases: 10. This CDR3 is CASSPPVGLGDTQYF. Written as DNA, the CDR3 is TGTGCCAGCAGCCCCCCGGTGGGACTAGGAGATACGCAGTATTTT.

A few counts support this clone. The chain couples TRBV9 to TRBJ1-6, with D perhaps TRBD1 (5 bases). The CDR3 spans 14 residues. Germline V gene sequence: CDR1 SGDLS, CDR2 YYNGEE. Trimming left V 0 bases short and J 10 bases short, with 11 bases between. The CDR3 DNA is TGTGCCAGCAGCGTAGGTTCAGGGTGGTCACCCCTCCACTTT. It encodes CASSVGSGWSPLHF.

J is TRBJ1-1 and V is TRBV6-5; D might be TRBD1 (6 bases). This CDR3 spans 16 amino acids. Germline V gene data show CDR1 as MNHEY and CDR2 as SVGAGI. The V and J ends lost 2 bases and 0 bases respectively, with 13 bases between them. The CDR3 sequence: CASSYLRTVMNTEAFF. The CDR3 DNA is TGTGCCAGCAGTTACCTGAGGACAGTGATGAACACTGAAGCTTTCTTT.

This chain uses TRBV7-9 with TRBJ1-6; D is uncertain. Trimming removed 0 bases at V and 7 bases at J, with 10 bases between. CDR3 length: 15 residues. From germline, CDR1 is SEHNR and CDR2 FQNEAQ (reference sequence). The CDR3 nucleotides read TGTGCCAGCAGCTTAGCGGCGTCGGGAAATTCACCCCTCCACTTT. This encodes CASSLAASGNSPLHF.

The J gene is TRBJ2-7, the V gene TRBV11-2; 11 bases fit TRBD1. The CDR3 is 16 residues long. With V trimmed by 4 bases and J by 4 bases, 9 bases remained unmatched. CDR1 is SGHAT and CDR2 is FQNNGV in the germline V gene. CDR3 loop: CASSWRRGQGGYEQYF. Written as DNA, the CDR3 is TGTGCCAGCAGCTGGAGACGGGGACAGGGGGGTTACGAGCAGTACTTC.

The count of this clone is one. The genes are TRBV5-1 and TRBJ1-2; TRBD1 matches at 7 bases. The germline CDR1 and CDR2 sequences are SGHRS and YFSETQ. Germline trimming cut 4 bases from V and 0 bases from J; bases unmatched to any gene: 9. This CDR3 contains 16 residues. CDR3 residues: CASSLGSGTANYGYTF. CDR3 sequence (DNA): TGCGCCAGCAGCCTTGGATCCGGGACAGCTAACTATGGCTACACCTTC.

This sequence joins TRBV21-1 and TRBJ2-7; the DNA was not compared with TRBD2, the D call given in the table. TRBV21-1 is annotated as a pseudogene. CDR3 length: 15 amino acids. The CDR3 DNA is TGTGCCAGCAGCAAAGGAGGGTACTGTTCCTACGAGCAGTACTTC. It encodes CASSKGGYCSYEQYF.